Each of the 29 T cell receptor beta chains below was sequenced from the same sample in a study of cytomegalovirus exposure and HLA in healthy donors. The study ran its PCR with 60 Vbeta and 13 Jbeta primers. TCRdb's copy holds only in-frame clones and misses some; the assay was immunoSEQ multiplex PCR. The table shows approximately 75,000 clones, with around 83% occurring only once. Sample: PBMCs. Receptors were obtained from a man between 65 and 85 years old in good health and CMV-seropositive.

The chain uses TRBV27 and TRBJ2-1; D is possibly TRBD2 (5 bases). V lost 3 bases and J 6 bases, leaving 12 bases between the germline ends. This CDR3 is 14 amino acids long. The germline gives CDR1 MNHEY, CDR2 SMNVEV (reference sequence). This CDR3 reads CASSFNLAPNEQFF. CDR3 bases: TGTGCCAGCAGTTTTAATCTAGCCCCCAATGAGCAGTTCTTC.

This chain connects TRBV5-1 to TRBJ1-1; D is possibly TRBD1 (5 bases). The germline gives CDR1 SGHRS, CDR2 YFSETQ. Trimming shortened V by 4 bases and J by 4 bases, and 17 bases separated the two germline ends. The CDR3 length is 15 residues. In DNA form, the CDR3 reads TGCGCCAGCAGCCTTGACCTCAGGGAGGGCACTGAAGCTTTCTTT. Translation: CASSLDLREGTEAFF. Looking up the rest from reference TRBV5-1 and TRBJ1-1 gives the full variable domain: KAGVTQTPRYLIKTRGQQVTLSCSPISGHRSVSWYQQTPGQGLQFLFEYFSETQRNKGNFPGRFSGRQFSNSRSEMNVSTLELGDSALYLCASSLDLREGTEAFFGQGTRLTVV.

This clone was recorded a few times. The J gene is TRBJ2-7, the V gene TRBV4-1, with a weak D call TRBD1 (5 bases). V shed 4 bases and J shed 6 bases, with 19 bases lying between them. CDR3 length: 15 residues. CDR1 and CDR2 from the germline V gene are MGHRA and YSYEKL. Here the CDR3 DNA reads TGCGCCAGCAGCCCCGACCTGGTTTTCAGGGCCGAGCAGTACTTC. It yields the protein CASSPDLVFRAEQYF.

The chain joins TRBV5-6 to TRBJ2-5; 7 positions agree with TRBD1. The assigned J gene may be wrong: the sequence end matches TRBJ2-7 better. This CDR3 region has 13 residues. CDR1 is SGHDT, CDR2 YYEEEE, per germline. CDR3 in DNA: TGTGCCAGCAGAGGGCAGGGGGCCTACGAGCAGTACTTC. Protein product: CASRGQGAYEQYF.

The chain carries TRBV5-1 and TRBJ2-5; 9 nucleotides align to TRBD2. Germline V gives CDR1 SGHRS, CDR2 YFSETQ. This CDR3 spans 16 amino acids. V lost 0 bases and J lost 5; bases outside the gene matches: 8. In nucleotides, the CDR3 is TGCGCCAGCAGCTTGGGGGTAGCGGGAGACCGGGAGACCCAGTACTTC. This gives the protein CASSLGVAGDRETQYF.

The gene calls are TRBV28 and TRBJ2-1; 10 positions match TRBD2. Germline V gene lookup returns CDR1 MDHEN and CDR2 SYDVKM. The CDR3 spans 15 residues. V lost 1 base and J lost 10; bases outside the gene matches: 7. DNA of the CDR3: TGTGCCAGCAGTTTATCACTAGCGGGGAACATGGAGCAGTTCTTC. This gives the protein CASSLSLAGNMEQFF.

This clone has more than one count but fewer than ten. The chain couples TRBV5-1 to TRBJ2-2; D is perhaps TRBD1 or TRBD2 (6 bases each). CDR1 is SGHRS and CDR2 is YFSETQ in the germline V gene. This CDR3 contains 14 residues. Between the trimmed V and J ends, which lost 9 bases and 2 bases, there was a span of 14 bases. For the CDR3, the DNA is TGCGCCAACAGGAGGGACACCAACACCGGGGAGCTGTTTTTT. Its translation is CANRRDTNTGELFF.

The CDR3 here is CASAPGVWRGRDTEAFF. Here the CDR3 DNA reads TGCGCCTCCGCCCCGGGGGTTTGGCGCGGGAGGGACACTGAAGCTTTCTTT. V is TRBV5-1 and J is TRBJ1-1; D possibly corresponds to TRBD1 (5 bases). Trimming shortened V by 10 bases and J by 3 bases, and 28 bases separated the two germline ends. Germline-derived CDR1 and CDR2 are SGHRS and YFSETQ. The CDR3 is made up of 17 amino acids.

The V and J genes are TRBV19 and TRBJ2-3, with a weak D call TRBD1 (5 bases). V dropped 2 bases and J dropped 3 bases, with 12 bases sitting between them. CDR3 length equals 15 residues. The germline gives CDR1 LNHDA, CDR2 SQIVND (reference sequence). CDR3 sequence (DNA): TGTGCCAGTAGTATAATTCAGGGTGGGACAGATACGCAGTATTTT. It codes for CASSIIQGGTDTQYF.

Details on this clone: Other DNA sequences within the sample encode an identical CDR3. The rearrangement joins TRBV9 to TRBJ2-5; D perhaps matches TRBD2 (6 bases). V lost 0 bases and J 2 bases, leaving 11 bases between the germline ends. CDR1 and CDR2 (germline): SGDLS, YYNGEE. The CDR3 has 15 amino acids. The CDR3 region is CASSVAGGRQETQYF. The CDR3 DNA reads TGTGCCAGCAGCGTAGCCGGAGGGCGGCAAGAGACCCAGTACTTC.

The chain joins TRBV29-1 to TRBJ1-2; 7 bases agree with TRBD1. After removal of 3 bases from V and 4 bases from J, the junction contained 11 bases not matched to a gene. Germline V gives CDR1 SQVTM, CDR2 ANQGSEA. CDR3 size: 15 residues. DNA of the CDR3: TGCAGCGTTGACTTCATCCCGGGACAGTCCTATGGCTACACCTTC. The encoded protein is CSVDFIPGQSYGYTF.

CDR3 in DNA: TGTGCCAGCAGCCCGTCACAGGGTTTTGGAGCTAACTATGGCTACACCTTC. Its translation: CASSPSQGFGANYGYTF. The chain combines TRBV7-2 with TRBJ1-2; tentatively, D is TRBD1 (6 bases). CDR1 and CDR2 (germline): SGHTA, FQGNSA. V was shortened by 5 bases and J by 0 bases, with 19 bases between the two germline ends. The CDR3 runs to 17 residues.

This clone occurred a few times. This chain joins TRBV19 and TRBJ1-1; a weak D match, TRBD1 (6 bases). The CDR3 has 15 residues. V dropped 7 bases and J dropped 3 bases, with 18 bases sitting between them. CDR1 is LNHDA and CDR2 is SQIVND in the germline V gene (reference sequence). The CDR3 is CASKSLAGADTEAFF. As DNA, the CDR3 is TGTGCCAGTAAGTCCCTTGCAGGGGCGGACACTGAAGCTTTCTTT.

V gene TRBV5-1 combines with J gene TRBJ1-6; D might be TRBD1 (5 bases). Trimming pared 0 bases from V and 9 bases from J, leaving 10 bases between. This CDR3 contains 14 residues. Germline CDR1 SGHRS, CDR2 YFSETQ. DNA for the CDR3: TGCGCCAGCAGCTTGGCCGGGAGGGGTTCACCCCTCCACTTT. Its protein is CASSLAGRGSPLHF.

This sequence joins TRBV7-2 and TRBJ2-7; TRBD2 agrees at 11 bases. V was clipped by 5 bases and J by 3 bases; unmatched bases: 12. Germline V CDR1 and CDR2: SGHTA, FQGNSA. There are 17 residues in the CDR3. The CDR3, as DNA: TGTGCCAGCAGCCCAGGACTAGCGGGTGCCCGAATCTACGAGCAGTACTTC. Protein product: CASSPGLAGARIYEQYF.

This chain joins TRBV7-9 and TRBJ1-2, with a weak D call TRBD1 (5 bases). V dropped 5 bases and J dropped 4 bases, with 20 bases sitting between them. Germline lookup yields CDR1 SEHNR and CDR2 FQNEAQ (reference sequence). CDR3 length equals 16 residues. The CDR3 spells CASSDSAQISSYGYTF. In DNA form, the CDR3 reads TGTGCCAGCAGCGACAGCGCCCAGATATCATCCTATGGCTACACCTTC.

The chain carries TRBV27 and TRBJ2-7; 8 bases map to TRBD1. The CDR3 totals 14 residues. Germline V gene data show CDR1 as MNHEY and CDR2 as SMNVEV (reference sequence). With V trimmed by 3 bases and J by 2 bases, 3 bases remained unmatched. CDR3 coding DNA: TGTGCCAGCAGTTTCAGGGGGCCTGCCTACGAGCAGTACTTC. Translation: CASSFRGPAYEQYF.

This clone appeared once. CDR3 protein: CASSPLSLSGNTIYF. The CDR3 coding sequence is TGTGCCAGCTCACCACTTTCCCTCTCTGGAAACACCATATATTTT. The chain recombines TRBV18 with TRBJ1-3; D not certain. The germline gives CDR1 KGHSH, CDR2 LQKENI. This CDR3 has 15 residues. The germline V and J ends were trimmed by 1 base and 0 bases, with 7 bases remaining between them.

Written as DNA, the CDR3 is TGCGCCAGCAGCTTGGGTACAAGCCAAGAGACCCAGTACTTC. Translated: CASSLGTSQETQYF. The rearrangement joins TRBV5-1 to TRBJ2-5; D unclear. Germline V gives CDR1 SGHRS, CDR2 YFSETQ. The CDR3 is 14 residues long. V was cut by 0 bases and J by 1 base, with 7 bases left in between.

The J gene is TRBJ2-3, the V gene TRBV7-9, with 8 bases identical to TRBD2. Germline V gene sequence: CDR1 SEHNR, CDR2 FQNEAQ (reference sequence). The CDR3 is 14 residues long. The ends lost 4 bases at V and 4 bases at J; junction bases unmatched: 4. The CDR3 protein is CASSYSGNPDTQYF. DNA for the CDR3: TGTGCCAGCAGCTATAGCGGGAATCCAGATACGCAGTATTTT.

The rearrangement links TRBV6-5 to TRBJ2-7, with a possible D match to TRBD2 (7 bases). Germline V gene data show CDR1 as MNHEY and CDR2 as SVGAGI. The length of the CDR3 is 14 residues. Trimming shortened V by 7 bases and J by 5 bases, and 18 bases separated the two germline ends. DNA for the CDR3: TGTGCCAGCAAAAGAGGGGGGGCGTCCGACGAGCAGTACTTC. It encodes CASKRGGASDEQYF.

J is TRBJ2-1 and V is TRBV13; D possibly corresponds to TRBD1 (7 bases). Trimming shortened V by 4 bases and J by 8 bases, and 12 bases separated the two germline ends. The CDR3 sequence is 13 residues long. Germline V gene data show CDR1 as PRHDT and CDR2 as FYEKMQ (reference sequence). CDR3 coding DNA: TGTGCCAGCAGCTCCGGCAGGGGGGATGAGCAGTTCTTC. Its translation is CASSSGRGDEQFF. Drawing the rest from reference TRBV13 and TRBJ2-1, the complete variable domain is AAGVIQSPRHLIKEKRETATLKCYPIPRHDTVYWYQQGPGQDPQFLISFYEKMQSDKGSIPDRFSAQQFSDYHSELNMSSLELGDSALYFCASSSGRGDEQFFGPGTRLTVL.

The rearrangement joins TRBV28 to TRBJ1-2; D is possibly TRBD1 (5 bases). Trimming pared 5 bases from V and 3 bases from J, leaving 16 bases between. The CDR3 is 15 residues long. Germline V gene lookup returns CDR1 MDHEN and CDR2 SYDVKM. The chain's CDR3 is CASSPGKGSDYGYTF. For the CDR3, the DNA is TGTGCCAGCAGTCCAGGGAAGGGGTCAGACTATGGCTACACCTTC.

This clone has a handful of counts. The V gene is TRBV5-6, the J gene TRBJ1-3; D gene unclear. The V end lost 1 base, the J end lost 2 bases, and 10 bases lay between the germline ends. The germline CDR1 and CDR2 sequences are SGHDT and YYEEEE. There are 15 residues in the CDR3. The CDR3 coding sequence is TGTGCCAGCAGCTTGTTGGCCGCCGCTGGAAACACCATATATTTT. The encoded protein is CASSLLAAAGNTIYF.

The chain couples TRBV6-5 to TRBJ2-2, with 7 bases aligning to TRBD2. V shed 3 bases, J shed 2 bases, and the junction held 6 bases outside the gene matches. The germline gives CDR1 MNHEY, CDR2 SVGAGI. The CDR3 totals 16 residues. CDR3 region: CASSYVSGGNTGELFF. The CDR3 coding sequence is TGTGCCAGCAGTTATGTGTCGGGGGGTAACACCGGGGAGCTGTTTTTT.

This sequence joins TRBV19 and TRBJ2-1; D might be TRBD2 (5 bases). From germline, CDR1 is LNHDA and CDR2 SQIVND (reference sequence). The V and J ends lost 4 bases and 4 bases respectively, with 8 bases between them. This CDR3 is built from 13 residues. The CDR3, as DNA: TGTGCCAGTAGTACTGACTATTACAATGAGCAGTTCTTC. Translating it yields CASSTDYYNEQFF.

V is TRBV4-2 and J is TRBJ1-2; 7 bases are shared with TRBD1. The germline V gene encodes CDR1 LGHNA and CDR2 YNFKEQ. The CDR3 runs to 15 residues. V was pared by 3 bases and J by 3 bases, with 7 bases of the junction left unmatched. For the CDR3, the DNA is TGTGCCAGCAGCCAGGCGACAGGGAATTACTATGGCTACACCTTC. Translation: CASSQATGNYYGYTF.

This chain links TRBV19 with TRBJ2-4; 11 bases are a match to TRBD1. The V gene's germline CDR1 is LNHDA and CDR2 SQIVND (reference sequence). The CDR3 spans 16 residues. V shed 3 bases, J shed 7 bases, and the junction held 8 bases outside the gene matches. The CDR3 nucleotides are TGTGCCAGTAGTATCTGGACAGGGGGCGGCAGGAACATTCAGTACTTC. It codes for CASSIWTGGGRNIQYF.

This chain links TRBV11-3 with TRBJ1-1, with 7 nucleotides matching TRBD1. Germline trimming cut 5 bases from V and 2 bases from J; bases unmatched to any gene: 8. Germline lookup yields CDR1 SGHNT and CDR2 YENEEA. The CDR3 length is 15 residues. The CDR3 coding sequence is TGTGCCAGCAGCCCCTCCGGGACAGCAAACACTGAAGCTTTCTTT. It is translated as CASSPSGTANTEAFF.